This T cell receptor (beta chain) came from a study of T cell responses to AZD1222 COVID-19 vaccine (dated by TCRdb to 2020 to 2022). Regarding the complete study: AZD1222 recipients given second doses at about 4 weeks or at about 12 weeks were pooled, since spike-specific TCR depth and breadth were not found to differ between the two schedules. A total of 233 trial participants underwent TCR sequencing, of whom nearly 210 received two doses of AZD1222 and about 26 received two doses of the MenACWY control vaccine. Trial participants were enrolled by age into subgroups of 18-55, 56-69 and 70-plus years, and around 150, 28 and 57 TCR-sequenced participants, respectively, were included in these subgroups. General conclusions and limits of the study: The vaccine-associated CD4 TCRs covered the entire spike protein, and the dominant responses fell in regions 160-218 and 743-854. Because no samples from the day 14 peak response were available, repertoires could be characterized only after the peak T cell response. Conclusions about previously exposed vaccinees are limited, since just 5 or 6 AZD1222 recipients were seropositive for SARS-CoV-2 at baseline. After two AZD1222 doses, both the breadth and the depth of spike-specific TCRs were significantly higher than at day 0 and than in MenACWY recipients. Participants were mostly white British, with more females than males. The authors suggested clonal diversity may have been underestimated. In the small 56-69-year group, the increase in depth fell short of significance, most likely because of low power. Reportedly, almost half of the unique spike-specific TCRs recognized epitopes lying outside the regions that are mutated in the B.1.351 and B.1.1.7 variants.

The time point label for this specimen denotes: baseline before first vaccination. The vaccinee samples were drawn from two UK trials, COV001 and COV002, one of which was a single-blind randomized controlled phase 2/3 trial testing AZD1222 (ChAdOx1 nCoV-19) in healthy adults. For TCRbeta chain sequencing, PBMC samples from trial participants were taken at day 0 and at day 28 after the second dose. The CDR3 numbers 12 residues from cysteine through phenylalanine. The kept DNA is CDR3 alone, 36 bases in frame from the first base. For CDR1 and CDR2, the germline V gene (reference sequence) lists MNHEY and SMNVEV. A distance of 6 bases separates the germline ends of V and J, which lose 7 bases and 0 bases respectively. As regards this clone: Its antigen is still unknown. No per-base quality is available; no much larger clone lies one base away.

The CDR3 regions of human TCRbeta chains were analyzed by immunosequencing. Regarding the original processing steps: Repertoire TCRs were checked for matches against a reference library of SARS-CoV-2-specific TCRs that had been generated using the MIRA antigen-specificity platform. Breadth was defined as the fraction of unique TCRs that were SARS-CoV-2-associated, and depth was defined as the fraction of total T cells that were SARS-CoV-2-associated. Each spike-specific TCR was assigned to its reactive spike region and to a CD4 or CD8 class using the MIRA data. Log10-transformed breadth and depth values were compared by one-way ANOVA with Sidak's multiple comparisons tests. The immuneACCESS repertoire file appears here via TCRdb, limited to in-frame rearrangements. These files lack a portion of the clones; in checked studies, under half of the deficit traces to unresolved V genes, and the cause of the others is not known. The V and J calls and clone size come from that table; D and trimming were worked out from the DNA. The sample contains 120,000 or so clones, 85% to 90% of them found a single time. The top ten clones comprise approximately 30% of the sample.

Sequenced material: peripheral blood, taken on day 0 of AZD1222 vaccination. This TCR was sampled from an adult in good health. The receptor chain draws on TRBV27 and TRBJ1-1, with the D gene not confidently named. CDR3 loop: CASKGMNTEAFF. The nucleotide sequence is given as TGTGCCAGCAAAGGGATGAACACTGAAGCTTTCTTT.